Listed below are T cell receptor beta chains from one sample, sequenced in a study of identical twins. TCRdb re-called the 5' RACE reads through MiXCR, storing one row per CDR3 protein. Of fewer than 550,000 distinct CDR3 sequences listed, roughly an eighth are singletons. The sample also formed part of further work on yellow fever vaccine responses in identical twins.

Sequenced input: CD4+ T cells sorted from blood. The receptors originated from a woman between 18 and 29 years old in good health. Both conserved end residues are part of each CDR3. A D gene is named only where the DNA matches it firmly. The size of a clone is reported for some rows only, either as once, few or many, or as a class for expanded clones.

size	V	D	J	CDR3	DNA
few	TRBV12-5	TRBD2	TRBJ2-1	CASGLGLKGLADNTYNEQFF	TGTGCTAGTGGTTTGGGATTAAAAGGACTAGCGGACAACACTTACAATGAGCAGTTCTTC
few	TRBV29-1	TRBD2	TRBJ2-1	CSVDFLAGNNEQFF	TGCAGCGTTGATTTCCTAGCGGGAAACAATGAGCAGTTCTTC
.	TRBV7-9	.	TRBJ2-7	CASSLVSGGTDEQYF	TGTGCCAGCAGCTTAGTCTCCGGGGGCACGGACGAGCAGTACTTC
.	TRBV7-9	TRBD1	TRBJ2-1	CASSYRTGGTGNEQFF	TGTGCCAGCAGCTACAGGACAGGGGGTACGGGCAATGAGCAGTTCTTC
.	TRBV7-2	TRBD2	TRBJ2-7	CASSTGLAGWAQYF	TGTGCCAGCAGCACAGGACTAGCGGGGTGGGCGCAGTACTTC
many	TRBV12-3/TRBV12-4	.	TRBJ2-1	CASASREQFF	TGTGCCAGCGCTTCGCGTGAGCAGTTCTTC
many	TRBV27	.	TRBJ1-2	CASSHNYGYTF	TGTGCCAGCAGTCACAACTATGGCTACACCTTC
many	TRBV4-2	.	TRBJ2-7	CASSRELMTYEQYF	TGTGCCAGCAGCCGGGAGCTCATGACCTACGAGCAGTACTTC
few	TRBV7-8	TRBD1	TRBJ1-1	CASSVRQGNTEAFF	TGTGCCAGCAGCGTCCGACAGGGTAACACTGAAGCTTTCTTT
.	TRBV20-1	.	TRBJ2-3	CSAVRATSTDTQYF	TGCAGTGCCGTCAGGGCCACCAGCACAGATACGCAGTATTTT
many	TRBV9	TRBD1	TRBJ1-2	CASSPRQGAGGYTF	TGTGCCAGCAGCCCCCGACAGGGGGCGGGGGGCTACACCTTC
few	TRBV7-2	.	TRBJ2-7	CASSLRDFVPHEQYF	TGTGCCAGCAGCTTACGGGACTTCGTTCCCCACGAGCAGTACTTC
few	TRBV20-1	.	TRBJ2-1	CSAQEAPEQFF	TGCAGTGCGCAGGAGGCCCCTGAGCAGTTCTTC
.	TRBV7-2	.	TRBJ2-2	CASSPHVPGELFF	TGTGCCAGCAGCCCTCACGTTCCTGGGGAGCTGTTTTTT
many	TRBV20-1	.	TRBJ2-2	CSAGRVAPTGELFF	TGCAGTGCAGGGCGGGTGGCGCCTACCGGGGAGCTGTTTTTT
few	TRBV7-9	.	TRBJ2-1	CASSSTTQTDFNEQFF	TGTGCCAGCAGCTCCACCACCCAGACAGACTTCAATGAGCAGTTCTTC
many	TRBV10-3	TRBD1	TRBJ2-7	CAISERTGYEQYF	TGTGCCATCAGTGAGCGGACAGGCTACGAGCAGTACTTC
few	TRBV11-2	.	TRBJ2-3	CASSLGVLDTQYF	TGTGCCAGCAGCTTAGGGGTTCTGGATACGCAGTATTTT
.	TRBV3-1	TRBD2	TRBJ2-1	CASSHGGGPSYNEQFF	TGTGCCAGCAGCCATGGCGGGGGGCCGTCCTACAATGAGCAGTTCTTC
.	TRBV30	.	TRBJ2-4	CAWSSVAKNIQYF	TGTGCCTGGAGTTCAGTAGCCAAAAACATTCAGTACTTC
many	TRBV27	.	TRBJ2-5	CASSLGQLGETQYF	TGTGCCAGCAGTCTCGGACAATTGGGCGAGACCCAGTACTTC
few	TRBV7-9	TRBD1	TRBJ1-3	CASSARGESGNTIYF	TGTGCCAGCAGCGCCAGGGGGGAGAGTGGAAACACCATATATTTT
.	TRBV27	.	TRBJ2-5	CASSLFGAAETQYF	TGTGCCAGCAGTTTATTTGGGGCCGCAGAGACCCAGTACTTC
many	TRBV5-6	.	TRBJ2-5	CASSLGIQETQYF	TGTGCCAGCAGCCTAGGGATCCAAGAGACCCAGTACTTC
.	TRBV6-5	.	TRBJ1-3	CASSYSGYGNTIYF	TGTGCCAGCAGTTACTCTGGGTACGGAAACACCATATATTTT
many	TRBV4-2	TRBD1	TRBJ2-3	CASSQEKGANTDTQYF	TGTGCCAGCAGCCAAGAAAAGGGGGCGAACACAGATACGCAGTATTTT
few	TRBV28	.	TRBJ2-1	CASSLKGHSNEQFF	TGTGCCAGCAGTTTGAAGGGACACAGCAATGAGCAGTTCTTC
.	TRBV19	TRBD1	TRBJ2-2	CASSIRNRGFGELFF	TGTGCCAGTAGTATAAGGAACAGGGGCTTCGGGGAGCTGTTTTTT
few	TRBV18	TRBD1	TRBJ2-1	CASSPLAGTGDNEQFF	TGTGCCAGCTCACCACTGGCCGGGACAGGAGATAATGAGCAGTTCTTC
few	TRBV5-1	.	TRBJ1-1	CASSLDGSNTEAFF	TGCGCCAGCAGCTTGGACGGTTCGAACACTGAAGCTTTCTTT
.	TRBV11-2	.	TRBJ2-1	CASSPRQAQSPGYNEQFF	TGTGCCAGCAGCCCAAGACAGGCCCAGAGTCCGGGGTACAATGAGCAGTTCTTC
many	TRBV20-1	TRBD2	TRBJ2-1	CSARWSSGDFYNEQFF	TGCAGTGCTAGATGGTCTAGCGGGGACTTCTACAATGAGCAGTTCTTC
.	TRBV5-5	TRBD2	TRBJ2-7	CASSGTSGPEQYF	TGTGCCAGCAGCGGGACTAGCGGGCCAGAGCAGTACTTC
.	TRBV2	TRBD1	TRBJ1-2	CASHSDRDHGYTF	TGTGCCAGCCATTCCGACAGGGATCATGGCTACACCTTC
few	TRBV12-5	TRBD1	TRBJ2-5	CASGLVHPGGMIKGETQYF	TGTGCTAGTGGTTTGGTACACCCAGGGGGCATGATTAAAGGAGAGACCCAGTACTTC
many	TRBV29-1	TRBD1	TRBJ2-3	CSTGTGLSTDTQYF	TGCAGCACCGGGACAGGGCTAAGCACAGATACGCAGTATTTT
few	TRBV5-1	TRBD2	TRBJ2-3	CASSLEPSGSTDTQYF	TGCGCCAGCAGCTTGGAGCCTAGCGGGAGTACAGATACGCAGTATTTT
few	TRBV5-4	TRBD1	TRBJ2-7	CASSSSGQGRFEQYF	TGTGCCAGCAGCTCTTCGGGACAGGGTCGGTTCGAGCAGTACTTC
few	TRBV11-2	.	TRBJ2-5	CASSPPAVKETQYF	TGTGCCAGCAGCCCGCCGGCTGTTAAAGAGACCCAGTACTTC
few	TRBV20-1	.	TRBJ1-2	CSARGDRANYGYTF	TGCAGTGCTAGAGGAGACAGAGCTAACTATGGCTACACCTTC
.	TRBV29-1	.	TRBJ2-2	CSVVQGGTGELFF	TGCAGCGTTGTGCAGGGGGGCACCGGGGAGCTGTTTTTT
.	TRBV6-4	.	TRBJ2-2	CASSDTDTGELFF	TGTGCCAGCAGTGACACGGACACCGGGGAGCTGTTTTTT
many	TRBV10-3	.	TRBJ2-1	CAISESTRLSNEQFF	TGTGCCATCAGTGAGTCGACTCGACTCAGCAATGAGCAGTTCTTC
.	TRBV10-3	TRBD2	TRBJ2-3	CAISERGTSGNTDTQYF	TGTGCCATCAGTGAGAGGGGGACTAGCGGGAACACAGATACGCAGTATTTT
few	TRBV20-1	TRBD2	TRBJ2-3	CSAEGLETDTQYF	TGCAGTGCCGAGGGACTAGAGACAGATACGCAGTATTTT
.	TRBV28	TRBD1	TRBJ1-5	CASSATGGPQPQHF	TGTGCCAGCAGCGCGACAGGGGGCCCTCAGCCCCAGCATTTT
.	TRBV20-1	TRBD1	TRBJ2-7	CSATPGTGYEQYF	TGCAGTGCTACCCCCGGGACAGGCTACGAGCAGTACTTC
many	TRBV20-1	.	TRBJ2-3	CSASFFGGDTQYF	TGCAGTGCTAGCTTTTTTGGGGGAGATACGCAGTATTTT
.	TRBV25-1	TRBD2	TRBJ2-1	CASSPGPLSGVVPVNNEQFF	TGTGCCAGCAGCCCCGGCCCCCTTAGCGGGGTTGTTCCGGTTAACAATGAGCAGTTCTTC
few	TRBV3-1	.	TRBJ2-1	CASSQESNWVGDNEQFF	TGTGCCAGCAGCCAAGAATCGAATTGGGTGGGAGACAATGAGCAGTTCTTC
.	TRBV6-2/TRBV6-3	.	TRBJ2-3	CASLGGYSTDTQYF	TGTGCCAGCCTCGGGGGTTATAGCACAGATACGCAGTATTTT
.	TRBV7-2	.	TRBJ2-2	CASSLNGGGTGELFF	TGTGCCAGCAGCTTAAATGGGGGTGGCACCGGGGAGCTGTTTTTT
.	TRBV25-1	.	TRBJ2-3	CASSEFNGRRTDTQYF	TGTGCCAGCAGTGAATTTAACGGGAGAAGGACAGATACGCAGTATTTT